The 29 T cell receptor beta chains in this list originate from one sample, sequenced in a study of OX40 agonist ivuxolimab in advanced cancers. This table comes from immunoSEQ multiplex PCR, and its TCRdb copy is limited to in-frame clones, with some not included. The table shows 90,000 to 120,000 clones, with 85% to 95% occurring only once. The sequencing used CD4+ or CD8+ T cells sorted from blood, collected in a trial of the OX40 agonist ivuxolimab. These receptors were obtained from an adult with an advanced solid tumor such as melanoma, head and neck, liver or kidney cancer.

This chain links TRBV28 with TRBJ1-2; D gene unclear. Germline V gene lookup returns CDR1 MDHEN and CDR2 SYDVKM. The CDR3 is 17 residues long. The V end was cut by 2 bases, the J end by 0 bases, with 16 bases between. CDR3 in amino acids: CASSLIKGGKANYGYTF. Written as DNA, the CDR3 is TGTGCCAGCAGTTTAATAAAGGGCGGGAAAGCTAACTATGGCTACACCTTC.

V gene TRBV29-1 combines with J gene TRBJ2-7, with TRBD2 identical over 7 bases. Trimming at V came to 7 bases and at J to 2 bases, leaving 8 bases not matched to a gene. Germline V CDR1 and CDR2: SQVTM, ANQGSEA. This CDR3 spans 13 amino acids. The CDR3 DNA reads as TGCAGCGGGGGGGAGGGGCCACCCTACGAGCAGTACTTC. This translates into CSGGEGPPYEQYF.

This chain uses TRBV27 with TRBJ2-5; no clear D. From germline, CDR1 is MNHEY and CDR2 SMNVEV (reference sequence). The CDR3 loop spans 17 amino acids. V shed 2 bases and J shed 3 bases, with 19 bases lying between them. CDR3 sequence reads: CASSLLSAKDPEETQYF. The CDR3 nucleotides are TGTGCCAGCAGTTTACTTAGTGCAAAGGACCCCGAAGAGACCCAGTACTTC.

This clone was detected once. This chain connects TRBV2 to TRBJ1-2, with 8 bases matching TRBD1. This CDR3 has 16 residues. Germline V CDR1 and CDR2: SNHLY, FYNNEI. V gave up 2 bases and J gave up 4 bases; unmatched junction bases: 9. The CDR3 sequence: CASSETGQGMSYGYTF. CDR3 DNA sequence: TGTGCCAGCAGTGAAACCGGACAGGGAATGAGCTATGGCTACACCTTC.

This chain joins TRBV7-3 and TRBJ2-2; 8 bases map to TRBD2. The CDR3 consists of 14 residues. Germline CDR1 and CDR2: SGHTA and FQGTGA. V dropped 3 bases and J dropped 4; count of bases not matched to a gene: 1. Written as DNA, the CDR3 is TGTGCCAGCAGCTTGGGGACTAGCACCGGGGAGCTGTTTTTT. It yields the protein CASSLGTSTGELFF.

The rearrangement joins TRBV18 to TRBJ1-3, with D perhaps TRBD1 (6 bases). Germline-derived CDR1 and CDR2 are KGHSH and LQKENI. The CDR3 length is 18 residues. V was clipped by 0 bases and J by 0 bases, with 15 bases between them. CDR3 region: CASSPPGTQGLSGNTIYF. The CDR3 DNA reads TGTGCCAGCTCACCACCCGGGACACAAGGACTCTCTGGAAACACCATATATTTT.

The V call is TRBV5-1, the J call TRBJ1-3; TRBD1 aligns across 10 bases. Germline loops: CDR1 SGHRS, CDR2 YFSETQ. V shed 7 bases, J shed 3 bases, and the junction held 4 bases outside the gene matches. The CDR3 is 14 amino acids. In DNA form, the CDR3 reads TGCGCCAGCGGGACAGGGGAAGGTGGAAACACCATATATTTT. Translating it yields CASGTGEGGNTIYF.

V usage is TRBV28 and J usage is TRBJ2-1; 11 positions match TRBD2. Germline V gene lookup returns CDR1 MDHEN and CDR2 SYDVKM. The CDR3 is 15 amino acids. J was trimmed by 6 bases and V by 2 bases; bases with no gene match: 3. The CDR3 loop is CASSLGSGRANEQFF. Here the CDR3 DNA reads TGTGCCAGCAGTTTAGGTAGCGGGAGGGCCAATGAGCAGTTCTTC.

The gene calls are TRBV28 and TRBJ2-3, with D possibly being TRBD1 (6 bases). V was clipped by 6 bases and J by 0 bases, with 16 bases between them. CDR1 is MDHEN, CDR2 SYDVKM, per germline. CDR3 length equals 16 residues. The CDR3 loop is CASSYLQGKSTDTQYF. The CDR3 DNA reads TGTGCCAGCAGCTACTTACAGGGCAAAAGCACAGATACGCAGTATTTT.

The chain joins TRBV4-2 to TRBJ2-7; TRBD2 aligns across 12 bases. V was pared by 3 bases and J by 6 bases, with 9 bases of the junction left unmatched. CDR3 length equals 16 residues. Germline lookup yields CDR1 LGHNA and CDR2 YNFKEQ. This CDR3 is CASSHDTSGRIGEQYF. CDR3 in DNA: TGTGCCAGCAGCCACGATACTAGCGGGAGGATAGGCGAGCAGTACTTC.

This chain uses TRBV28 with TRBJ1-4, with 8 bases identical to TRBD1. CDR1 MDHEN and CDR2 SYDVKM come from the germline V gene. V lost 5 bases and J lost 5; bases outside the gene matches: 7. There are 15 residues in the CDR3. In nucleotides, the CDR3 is TGTGCCAGCAGTCGCCGGACAGGGTTAAATGAAAAACTGTTTTTT. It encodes CASSRRTGLNEKLFF.

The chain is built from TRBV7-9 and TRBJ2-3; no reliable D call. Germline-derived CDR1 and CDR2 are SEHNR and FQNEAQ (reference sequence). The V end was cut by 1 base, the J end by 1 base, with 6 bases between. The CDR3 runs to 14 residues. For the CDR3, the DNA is TGTGCCAGCAGCTTAGGGTGGGGCACAGATACGCAGTATTTT. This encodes CASSLGWGTDTQYF.

The CDR3 region has the DNA TGTGCCAGCAGCTTCTTAGGTGGGAGAACAGATACGCAGTATTTT. Its protein product is CASSFLGGRTDTQYF. The chain links TRBV11-2 to TRBJ2-3; the D gene is possibly TRBD2 (5 bases). This CDR3 comprises 15 residues. In germline, CDR1 is SGHAT, CDR2 FQNNGV. Trimming left V 3 bases short and J 3 bases short, with 13 bases between.

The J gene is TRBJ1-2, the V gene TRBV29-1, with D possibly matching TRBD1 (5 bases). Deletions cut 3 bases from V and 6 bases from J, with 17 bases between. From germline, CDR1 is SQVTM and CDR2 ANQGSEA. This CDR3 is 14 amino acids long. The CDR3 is CSVDGAADPNGYTF. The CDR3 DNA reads TGCAGCGTTGATGGGGCGGCAGACCCCAATGGCTACACCTTC.

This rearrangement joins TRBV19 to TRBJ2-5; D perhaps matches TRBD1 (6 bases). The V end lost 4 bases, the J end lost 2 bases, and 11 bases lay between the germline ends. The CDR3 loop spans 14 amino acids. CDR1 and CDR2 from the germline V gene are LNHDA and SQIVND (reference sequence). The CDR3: CASSKDSVQETQYF. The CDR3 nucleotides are TGTGCCAGTAGTAAGGACAGCGTACAAGAGACCCAGTACTTC.

In nucleotides, the CDR3 is TGTGCCAGCAGCAAAGTTTTAGGTGGGAGCACTGAAGCTTTCTTT. It translates to CASSKVLGGSTEAFF. The V gene is TRBV21-1, the J gene TRBJ1-1. TRBV21-1 is listed as a pseudogene. CDR3 size: 15 residues.

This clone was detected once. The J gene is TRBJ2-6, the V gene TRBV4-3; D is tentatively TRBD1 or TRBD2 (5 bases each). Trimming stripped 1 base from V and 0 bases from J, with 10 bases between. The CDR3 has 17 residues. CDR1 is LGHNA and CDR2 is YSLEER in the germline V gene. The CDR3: CASSQGRGTSGANVLTF. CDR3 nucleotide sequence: TGCGCCAGCAGCCAAGGGCGTGGGACCTCTGGGGCCAACGTCCTGACTTTC.

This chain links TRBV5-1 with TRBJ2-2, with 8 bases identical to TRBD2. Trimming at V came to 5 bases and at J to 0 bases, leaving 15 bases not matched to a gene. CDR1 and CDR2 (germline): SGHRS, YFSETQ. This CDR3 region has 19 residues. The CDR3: CASSSRTSQRPTNTGELFF. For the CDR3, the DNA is TGCGCCAGCAGTTCCAGGACTAGCCAAAGGCCTACGAACACCGGGGAGCTGTTTTTT.

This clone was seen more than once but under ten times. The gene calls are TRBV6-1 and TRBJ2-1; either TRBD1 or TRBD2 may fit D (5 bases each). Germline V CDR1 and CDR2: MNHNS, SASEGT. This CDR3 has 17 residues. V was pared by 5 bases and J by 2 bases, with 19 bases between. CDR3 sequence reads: CASSKDLGAVTYNEQFF. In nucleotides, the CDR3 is TGTGCCAGCAGTAAAGACCTCGGGGCTGTCACCTACAATGAGCAGTTCTTC.

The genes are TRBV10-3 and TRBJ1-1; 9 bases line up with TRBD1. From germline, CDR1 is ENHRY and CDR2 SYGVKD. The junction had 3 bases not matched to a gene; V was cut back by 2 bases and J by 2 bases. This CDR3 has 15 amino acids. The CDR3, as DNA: TGTGCCATCAGTGAGGGGACAGGGTTTAACACTGAAGCTTTCTTT. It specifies CAISEGTGFNTEAFF.

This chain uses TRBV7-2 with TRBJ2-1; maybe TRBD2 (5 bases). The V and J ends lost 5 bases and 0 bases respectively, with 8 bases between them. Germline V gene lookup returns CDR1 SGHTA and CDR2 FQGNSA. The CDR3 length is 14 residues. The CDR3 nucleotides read TGTGCCAGCAGCACCGGAGGCTCCTACAATGAGCAGTTCTTC. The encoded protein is CASSTGGSYNEQFF.

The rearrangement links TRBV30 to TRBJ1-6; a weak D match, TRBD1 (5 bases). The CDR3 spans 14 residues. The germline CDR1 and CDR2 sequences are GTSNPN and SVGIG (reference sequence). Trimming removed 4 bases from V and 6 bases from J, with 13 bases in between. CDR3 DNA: TGTGCCTGGATTATCGGGACGGGTAATTCACCCCTCCACTTT. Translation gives CAWIIGTGNSPLHF.

This CDR3 reads CASSYSGGSSYNEQFF. The CDR3 nucleotides read TGTGCCAGCAGTTACTCGGGCGGGAGCTCCTACAATGAGCAGTTCTTC. The V gene is TRBV6-5, the J gene TRBJ2-1; 7 bases line up with TRBD2. With V trimmed by 0 bases and J by 0 bases, 2 bases remained unmatched. CDR1 and CDR2 (germline): MNHEY, SVGAGI. The CDR3 sequence is 16 residues long.

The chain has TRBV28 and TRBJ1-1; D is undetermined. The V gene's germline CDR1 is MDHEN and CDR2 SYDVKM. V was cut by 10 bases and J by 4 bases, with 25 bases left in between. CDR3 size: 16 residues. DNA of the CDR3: TGTGCCACCGCGGAGAGGCCCAGACACGAGGGCACTGAAGCTTTCTTT. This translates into CATAERPRHEGTEAFF. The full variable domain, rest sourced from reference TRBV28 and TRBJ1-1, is DVKVTQSSRYLVKRTGEKVFLECVQDMDHENMFWYRQDPGLGLRLIYFSYDVKMKEKGDIPEGYSVSREKKERFSLILESASTNQTSMYLCATAERPRHEGTEAFFGQGTRLTVV.

The CDR3 DNA sequence: TGTGCCAGCTCACCAATGAAGTCAGGGGTCGACTATGGCTACACCTTC. This codes for CASSPMKSGVDYGYTF. The chain has TRBV18 and TRBJ1-2; tentatively, D is TRBD1 (6 bases). V was pared by 2 bases and J by 3 bases, with 16 bases between. This CDR3 spans 16 amino acids. Germline values: CDR1 KGHSH, CDR2 LQKENI.

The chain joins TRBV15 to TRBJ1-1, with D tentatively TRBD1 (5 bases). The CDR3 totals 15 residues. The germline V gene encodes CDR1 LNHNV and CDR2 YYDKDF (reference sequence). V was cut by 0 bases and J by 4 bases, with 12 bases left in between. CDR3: CATSRDGTFGTEAFF. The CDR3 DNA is TGTGCCACCAGCAGAGATGGGACGTTCGGCACTGAAGCTTTCTTT.

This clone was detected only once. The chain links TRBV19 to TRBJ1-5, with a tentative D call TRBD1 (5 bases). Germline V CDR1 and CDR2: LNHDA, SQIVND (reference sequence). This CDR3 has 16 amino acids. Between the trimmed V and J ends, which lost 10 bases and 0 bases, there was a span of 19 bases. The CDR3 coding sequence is TGTGCCACCTCGATGGGGCGGACTTATAGCAATCAGCCCCAGCATTTT. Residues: CATSMGRTYSNQPQHF.

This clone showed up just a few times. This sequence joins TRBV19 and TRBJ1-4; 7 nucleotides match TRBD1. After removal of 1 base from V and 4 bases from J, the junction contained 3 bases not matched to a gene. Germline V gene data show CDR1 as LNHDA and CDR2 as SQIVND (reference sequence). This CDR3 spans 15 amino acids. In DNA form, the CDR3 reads TGTGCCAGTAGTATAGGGGGACAGTTTAATGAAAAACTGTTTTTT. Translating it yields CASSIGGQFNEKLFF.

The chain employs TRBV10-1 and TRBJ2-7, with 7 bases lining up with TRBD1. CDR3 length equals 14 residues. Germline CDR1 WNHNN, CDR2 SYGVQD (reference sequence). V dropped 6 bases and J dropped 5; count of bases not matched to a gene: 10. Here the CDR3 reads CASSDSGGIDEQYF. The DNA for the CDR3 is TGCGCCAGCAGCGATTCAGGGGGTATCGACGAGCAGTACTTC.